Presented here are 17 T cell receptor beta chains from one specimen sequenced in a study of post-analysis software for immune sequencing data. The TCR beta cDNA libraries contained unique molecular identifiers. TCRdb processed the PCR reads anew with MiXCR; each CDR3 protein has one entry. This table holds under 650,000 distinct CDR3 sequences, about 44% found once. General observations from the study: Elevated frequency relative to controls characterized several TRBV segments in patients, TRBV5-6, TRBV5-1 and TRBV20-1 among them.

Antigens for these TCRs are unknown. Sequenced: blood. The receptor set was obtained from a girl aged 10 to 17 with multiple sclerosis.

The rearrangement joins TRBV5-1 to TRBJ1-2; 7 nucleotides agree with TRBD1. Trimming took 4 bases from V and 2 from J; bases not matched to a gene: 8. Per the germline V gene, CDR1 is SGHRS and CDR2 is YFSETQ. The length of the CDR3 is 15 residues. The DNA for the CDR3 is TGCGCCAGCAGCAACCAACTGACAGGGAACTATGGCTACACCTTC. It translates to CASSNQLTGNYGYTF.

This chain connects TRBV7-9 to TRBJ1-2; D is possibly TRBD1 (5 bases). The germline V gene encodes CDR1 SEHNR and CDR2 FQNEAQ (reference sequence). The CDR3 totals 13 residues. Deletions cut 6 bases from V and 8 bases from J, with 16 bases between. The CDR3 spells CASRPGGSYGYTF. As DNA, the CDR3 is TGTGCCAGCAGGCCGGGGGGGAGTTACGGCTACACCTTC.

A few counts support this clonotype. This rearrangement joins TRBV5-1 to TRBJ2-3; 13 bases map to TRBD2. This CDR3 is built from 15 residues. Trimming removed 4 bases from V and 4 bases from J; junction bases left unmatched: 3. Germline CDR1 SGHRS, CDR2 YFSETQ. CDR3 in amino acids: CASSRTSGRADTQYF. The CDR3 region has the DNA TGCGCCAGCAGCAGGACTAGCGGGAGAGCAGATACGCAGTATTTT.

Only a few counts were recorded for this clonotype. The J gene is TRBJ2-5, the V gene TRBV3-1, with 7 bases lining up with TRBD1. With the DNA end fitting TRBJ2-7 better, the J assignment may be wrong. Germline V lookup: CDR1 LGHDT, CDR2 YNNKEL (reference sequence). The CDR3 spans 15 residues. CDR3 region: CASSLTTGKDYEQYF. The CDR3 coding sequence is TGTGCCAGCAGCCTAACGACAGGGAAAGACTACGAGCAGTACTTC.

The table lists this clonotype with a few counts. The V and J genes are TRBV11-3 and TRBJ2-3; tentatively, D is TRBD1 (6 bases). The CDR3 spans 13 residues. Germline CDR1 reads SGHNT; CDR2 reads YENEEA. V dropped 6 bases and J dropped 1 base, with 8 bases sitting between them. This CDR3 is CASSKGGTDTQYF. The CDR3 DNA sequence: TGTGCCAGCAGTAAGGGGGGCACAGATACGCAGTATTTT.

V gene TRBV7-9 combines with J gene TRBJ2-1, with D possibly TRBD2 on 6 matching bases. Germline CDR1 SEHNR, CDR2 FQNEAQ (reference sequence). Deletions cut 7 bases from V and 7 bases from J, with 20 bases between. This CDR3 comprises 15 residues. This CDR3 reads CASIASAGFSNEQFF. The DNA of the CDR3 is TGTGCCAGCATCGCGTCGGCGGGGTTTAGTAATGAGCAGTTCTTC.

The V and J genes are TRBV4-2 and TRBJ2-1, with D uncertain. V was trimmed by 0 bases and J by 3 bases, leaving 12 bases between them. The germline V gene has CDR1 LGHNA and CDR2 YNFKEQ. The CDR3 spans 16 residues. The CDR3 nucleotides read TGTGCCAGCAGCCAAGATTTAGCCGGATACTACAATGAGCAGTTCTTC. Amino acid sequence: CASSQDLAGYYNEQFF.

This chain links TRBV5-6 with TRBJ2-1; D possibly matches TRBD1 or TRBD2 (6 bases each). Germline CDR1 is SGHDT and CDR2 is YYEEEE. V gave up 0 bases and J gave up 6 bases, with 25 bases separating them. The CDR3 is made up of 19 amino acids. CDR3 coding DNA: TGTGCCAGCAGCTTGGTCCCGGACATATGGGGGGCAAGGCCCAATGAGCAGTTCTTC. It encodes CASSLVPDIWGARPNEQFF.

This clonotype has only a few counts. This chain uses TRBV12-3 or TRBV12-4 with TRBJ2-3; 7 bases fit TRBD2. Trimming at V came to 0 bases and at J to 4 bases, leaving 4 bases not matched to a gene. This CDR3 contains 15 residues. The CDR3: CASSLAGGPPDTQYF. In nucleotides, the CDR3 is TGTGCCAGCAGTTTAGCGGGAGGGCCCCCAGATACGCAGTATTTT.

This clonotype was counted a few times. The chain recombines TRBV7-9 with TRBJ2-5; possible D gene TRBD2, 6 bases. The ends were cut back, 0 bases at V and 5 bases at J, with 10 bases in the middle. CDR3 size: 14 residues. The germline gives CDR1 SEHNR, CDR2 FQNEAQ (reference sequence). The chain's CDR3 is CASSLATGEETQYF. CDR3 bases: TGTGCCAGCAGCTTAGCGACGGGGGAGGAGACCCAGTACTTC.

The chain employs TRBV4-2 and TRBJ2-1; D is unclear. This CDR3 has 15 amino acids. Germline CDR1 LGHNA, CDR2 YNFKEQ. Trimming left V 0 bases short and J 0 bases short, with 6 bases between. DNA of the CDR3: TGTGCCAGCAGCCAAGAAAGTTCCTCCTACAATGAGCAGTTCTTC. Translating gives CASSQESSSYNEQFF.

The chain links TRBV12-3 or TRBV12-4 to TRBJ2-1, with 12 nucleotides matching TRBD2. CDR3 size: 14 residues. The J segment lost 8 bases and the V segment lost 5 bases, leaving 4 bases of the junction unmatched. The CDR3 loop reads CASSRTSGIDEQFF. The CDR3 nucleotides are TGTGCCAGCAGTCGGACTAGCGGGATTGATGAGCAGTTCTTC.

The CDR3 loop is CASTTGLADEQYF. CDR3 DNA sequence: TGTGCCAGCACCACGGGACTAGCGGACGAGCAGTACTTC. The chain couples TRBV12-3 or TRBV12-4 to TRBJ2-7, with 11 bases matching TRBD2. The CDR3 runs 13 residues. V trimming: 7 bases; J trimming: 5 bases; junction bases outside the gene matches: 4.

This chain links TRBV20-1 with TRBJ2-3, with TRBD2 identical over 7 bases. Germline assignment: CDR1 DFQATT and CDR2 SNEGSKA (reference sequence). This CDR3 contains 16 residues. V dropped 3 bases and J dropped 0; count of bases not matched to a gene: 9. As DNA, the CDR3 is TGCAGTGCTAGCCGAGCTCGCGGGAGTAGCACAGATACGCAGTATTTT. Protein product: CSASRARGSSTDTQYF.

CDR3 amino acids: CATSDTGGAYEQYF. Written as DNA, the CDR3 is TGTGCCACCAGTGATACAGGGGGGGCCTACGAGCAGTACTTC. The chain is built from TRBV24-1 and TRBJ2-7, with D possibly TRBD1 on 8 matching bases. The CDR3 covers 14 residues. With 3 bases removed from V and 2 bases from J, the gap between germline ends came to 10 bases. CDR1 KGHDR and CDR2 SFDVKD come from the germline V gene.

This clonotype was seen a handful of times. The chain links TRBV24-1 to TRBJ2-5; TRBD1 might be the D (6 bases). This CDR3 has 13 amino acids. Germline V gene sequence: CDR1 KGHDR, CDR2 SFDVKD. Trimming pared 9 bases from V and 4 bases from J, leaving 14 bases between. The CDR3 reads CATSWGRGETQYF. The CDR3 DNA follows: TGTGCCACCTCCTGGGGGCGCGGAGAGACCCAGTACTTC.

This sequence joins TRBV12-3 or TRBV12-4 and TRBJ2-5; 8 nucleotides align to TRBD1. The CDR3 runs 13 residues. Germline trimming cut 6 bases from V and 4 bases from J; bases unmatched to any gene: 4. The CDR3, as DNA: TGTGCCAGCAGACCAGGGGGCGGAGAGACCCAGTACTTC. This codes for CASRPGGGETQYF.